A selection of T cell receptor beta chains follows, all from one sample in a study of PD-1 blockade in classical Hodgkin lymphoma. Method: immunoSEQ multiplex PCR; TCRdb's copy keeps in-frame clones and lacks some. The table shows roughly 38,000 clones, with approximately 86% occurring only once. The starting material was peripheral blood mononuclear cells (PBMCs), obtained before the second cycle of nivolumab. The receptors shown here come from a human donor with classical Hodgkin lymphoma. Each CDR3 is given with its conserved first and last residue. The order of the fields is V gene, D gene, J gene, clone size, CDR3 DNA, CDR3 protein. D genes are given only for firm matches. Size values are once, few and many counts, or a class for expanded clones, and some rows have none.

TRBV6-1,TRBD1,TRBJ2-3,NA,TGTGCCAGCAGTGCACGGGACAGGCCCACAGATACGCAGTATTTT,CASSARDRPTDTQYF
TRBV6-6,NA,TRBJ2-1,NA,TGTGCCAGCAGTTCTCCGGGGCCGCAGTTCTTC,CASSSPGPQFF
TRBV15,TRBD2,TRBJ2-1,NA,TGTGCCACCAGCAGCGGGAGGACTAGCGGGAGAGAATGGCACAATGAGCAGTTCTTC,CATSSGRTSGREWHNEQFF
TRBV5-1,NA,TRBJ2-5,NA,TGCGCCAGCAGCTCGGCGGGGCGGGAGACCCAGTACTTC,CASSSAGRETQYF
TRBV13,NA,TRBJ2-7,few,TGTGCCAGCAGCTTAGGTCCCGGTGGGACCACCTACGGGGAGCAGTACTTC,CASSLGPGGTTYGEQYF
TRBV10-2,NA,TRBJ1-4,few,TGCGCCAGCAGTTGGGTGGCAGGGGCTTCAGAACTGTTTTTT,CASSWVAGASELFF
TRBV7-2,NA,TRBJ2-5,NA,TGTGCCAGCAGCTCCCCCGACAGGCCACATGAGGAGACCCAGTACTTC,CASSSPDRPHEETQYF
TRBV28,NA,TRBJ1-2,NA,TGTGCCAGCAGTTTCCAACGTGGGGCAGGGTGGGGTGGCTACACCTTC,CASSFQRGAGWGGYTF
TRBV29-1,TRBD1,TRBJ1-1,NA,TGCAGCACCGTCGGACAGGGTAACACTGAAGCTTTCTTT,CSTVGQGNTEAFF
TRBV19,NA,TRBJ2-7,NA,TGTGCCACCCAATCCTCGGGAAACTCCTACGAGCAGTACTTC,CATQSSGNSYEQYF
TRBV4-3,TRBD2,TRBJ2-3,NA,TGCGCCAGCAGCCAGGTGACTAGCGGGGGATTTACAGATACGCAGTATTTT,CASSQVTSGGFTDTQYF
TRBV6-1,NA,TRBJ1-4,NA,TGTGCCAGCAGTGAAGAGATGGGACGGAGGGGTAATGAAAAACTGTTTTTT,CASSEEMGRRGNEKLFF
TRBV18,TRBD1,TRBJ1-4,NA,TGTGCCAGCTCACCGCAGGGGGCCGTTAATGAAAAACTGTTTTTT,CASSPQGAVNEKLFF
TRBV29-1,NA,TRBJ1-4,NA,TGCAGCGTCGGGAAACAGGGAAAACTGTTTTTT,CSVGKQGKLFF
TRBV11-2,NA,TRBJ2-6,NA,TGTGCCAGCAGCTTAGACTGGGCTCTAGGGGCCAACGTCCTGACTTTC,CASSLDWALGANVLTF
TRBV4-3,TRBD2,TRBJ2-1,NA,TGCGCCAGCAGCCGAGCCCCTAGCGGGGGGGCCGTTGAGCAGTTCTTC,CASSRAPSGGAVEQFF
TRBV7-2,TRBD2,TRBJ2-1,NA,TGTGCCAGCAGCATTACTAGCGGGGGGTACAATGAGCAGTTCTTC,CASSITSGGYNEQFF
TRBV7-2,NA,TRBJ2-1,NA,TGTGCCAGCAGCTTATATCCCCGGGGTTTGGCCAATGAGCAGTTCTTC,CASSLYPRGLANEQFF
TRBV10-1,NA,TRBJ2-3,NA,TGCGCCAGCAGCTCAACAGATACGCAGTATTTT,CASSSTDTQYF
TRBV15,NA,TRBJ1-4,NA,TGTGCCACCAGCAGTATACAGGTCAGCGAAAAACTGTTTTTT,CATSSIQVSEKLFF
TRBV28,NA,TRBJ2-6,once,TGTGCCAGCAGTTCGGGACACGTCTCTGGGGCCAACGTCCTGACTTTC,CASSSGHVSGANVLTF
TRBV9,NA,TRBJ1-5,NA,TGTGCCAGCAGCCCCTATCACGGAGATAGCAATCAGCCCCAGCATTTT,CASSPYHGDSNQPQHF
TRBV9,NA,TRBJ1-1,NA,TGTGCCAGCAGCGTAGCCAGCGCGAACACTGAAGCTTTCTTT,CASSVASANTEAFF
TRBV7-6,NA,TRBJ1-2,NA,TGTGCCAGCAGCTTGGGACACGACAACTATGGCTACACCTTC,CASSLGHDNYGYTF
TRBV4-2,TRBD2,TRBJ2-2,NA,TGTGCCAGCAGCCCCAGTCCAGACGGGAGGTCCGGGGAGCTGTTTTTT,CASSPSPDGRSGELFF
TRBV5-4,NA,TRBJ2-5,NA,TGTGCCAGCACCATATACGGAGTGGAGACCCAGTACTTC,CASTIYGVETQYF
TRBV6-5,NA,TRBJ1-5,NA,TGTGCCAGCAGACCGACAGAAAATAGCAATCAGCCCCAGCATTTT,CASRPTENSNQPQHF
TRBV9,TRBD2,TRBJ2-2,NA,TGTGCCAGCAGCGCAAGCGGGGGGGCCACCGGGGAGCTGTTTTTT,CASSASGGATGELFF
TRBV6-1,NA,TRBJ2-5,NA,TGTGCCAGCAGTGCTCTAATGGAGACCCAGTACTTC,CASSALMETQYF
TRBV6-4,TRBD1,TRBJ2-2,NA,TGTGCCAGCAGTGACGGACAGGGGGAAGTCGGGGAGCTGTTTTTT,CASSDGQGEVGELFF
TRBV28,NA,TRBJ1-2,NA,TGTGCCAGCAGTAGGAGGGCTGGGAACTATGGCTACACCTTC,CASSRRAGNYGYTF
TRBV15,NA,TRBJ2-3,once,TGTGCCACCAGCAGAGGAACCCTTAGCACAGATACGCAGTATTTT,CATSRGTLSTDTQYF
TRBV7-9,NA,TRBJ2-7,NA,TGTGCCAGCAGCAACACCGGGACTGGAACCTACGAGCAGTACTTC,CASSNTGTGTYEQYF
TRBV27,NA,TRBJ2-3,NA,TGTGCCAGCAGGGCTAATATCGCGTCTAGCACAGATACGCAGTATTTT,CASRANIASSTDTQYF
TRBV27,NA,TRBJ2-3,NA,TGTGCCAGCAGTACCATCCCGGGCACAGATACGCAGTATTTT,CASSTIPGTDTQYF
TRBV27,NA,TRBJ2-2,NA,TGTGCCAGCAGTCCTTGGGCCCCGCGGCTTGGCACCGGGGAGCTGTTTTTT,CASSPWAPRLGTGELFF
TRBV7-2,TRBD1,TRBJ2-4,NA,TGTGCCAGCAGCTTAGCCTTTTTGTCGCAGGGGGCGAGGGCCAAAAACATTCAGTACTTC,CASSLAFLSQGARAKNIQYF
TRBV9,NA,TRBJ2-7,NA,TGTGCCAGCAGCGTTGGGAGTACCTACGAGCAGTACTTC,CASSVGSTYEQYF
TRBV15,NA,TRBJ2-1,NA,TGTGCCACCAGCAGAGATCCGGCCAGCTACAATGAGCAGTTCTTC,CATSRDPASYNEQFF
TRBV2,TRBD2,TRBJ2-1,NA,TGTGCCAGCCTGAAGCGGGAGGGTTACAATGAGCAGTTCTTC,CASLKREGYNEQFF
TRBV28,NA,TRBJ2-7,NA,TGTGCCAGCAGTTCCGGCCCGGGGGCAAAGGGGCAGTACTTC,CASSSGPGAKGQYF
TRBV12-5,NA,TRBJ2-3,few,TGTGCTAGTGGTTTGTACAATCAGGTTACGCAGTATTTT,CASGLYNQVTQYF
TRBV7-9,NA,TRBJ2-2,once,TGTGCCAGCAGACAACAGGGGAGGTCCACCGGGGAGCTGTTTTTT,CASRQQGRSTGELFF
TRBV27,NA,TRBJ2-7,once,TGTGCCAGCAGTTTAAGGGGAACACAAGAGCAGTACTTC,CASSLRGTQEQYF
TRBV10-3,TRBD1,TRBJ1-2,NA,TGTGCCACCCAATACAGGGGCGATCTCCCTAGAGGCTACACCTTC,CATQYRGDLPRGYTF
TRBV7-9,NA,TRBJ2-3,few,TGTGCCAGCAGCCCCCGATCAGATACGCAGTATTTT,CASSPRSDTQYF
TRBV28,NA,TRBJ1-2,NA,TGTGCCAGCGTTGGTGGGGGGTATGGCTACACCTTC,CASVGGGYGYTF
TRBV6-4,NA,TRBJ2-3,NA,TGTGCCAGCAAAGAGGCGGCTAGCACAGATACGCAGTATTTT,CASKEAASTDTQYF
TRBV6-8,TRBD1,TRBJ2-2,NA,TGTGCCAGCACGCAGTCCGGGACAGGGGACCTCGGGGAGCTGTTTTTT,CASTQSGTGDLGELFF
TRBV29-1,NA,TRBJ1-3,NA,TGCAGCGCCCGGGGGTGGGCCGTGGGATATGGAAACACCATATATTTT,CSARGWAVGYGNTIYF
TRBV29-1,NA,TRBJ1-2,once,TGCAGCGTTGTTTCGGGGGCAAGTGGCTACACCTTC,CSVVSGASGYTF
TRBV9,TRBD1,TRBJ2-5,NA,TGTGCCAGCAGCGTAGAGGCAGGGGGTTTCGAGACCCAGTACTTC,CASSVEAGGFETQYF
TRBV27,TRBD1,TRBJ1-2,NA,TGTGCCAGCAGTTTATCGAGGCGGCAGGGGGACTATGGCTACACCTTC,CASSLSRRQGDYGYTF
TRBV9,TRBD2,TRBJ2-3,NA,TGTGCCAGCAGCGTAGACCGGGCTAGCGGGGGTTCCTGGCAGTATTTT,CASSVDRASGGSWQYF
TRBV25-1,NA,TRBJ2-2,NA,TGTGCCAGCAGTGAAGGAAAAGGGCGGACCGGGGAGCTGTTTTTT,CASSEGKGRTGELFF